This is a list of T cell receptor beta chains from one sample in a study of blood T cells in healthy people across ages. TCRdb reprocessed the 5' RACE reads via MiXCR and lists one record per CDR3 protein. The sample carries more than 900,000 distinct CDR3 sequences, under 30% recorded once. These data were likewise used in another study, on T cells of mothers and their children.

What was sequenced was blood. The receptors here all came from a girl aged 2 to 10 in good health. The CDR3 runs from the conserved cysteine through the conserved F or W. Fields, in order: CDR3 length, V gene, CDR3 protein.

cdr3_length: 13; v_call: TRBV29-1; cdr3_aa: CSVRFSGTGELFF
cdr3_length: 13; v_call: TRBV20-1; cdr3_aa: CSARTTANQPQHF
cdr3_length: 14; v_call: TRBV5-6; cdr3_aa: CASARDNGGNTIYF
cdr3_length: 14; v_call: TRBV25-1; cdr3_aa: CASLPDRDHYEQYF
cdr3_length: 13; v_call: TRBV10-3; cdr3_aa: CAISESLTEGYTF
cdr3_length: 19; v_call: TRBV19; cdr3_aa: CASSIHSMGSLAGYNEQFF
cdr3_length: 15; v_call: TRBV6-2/TRBV6-3; cdr3_aa: CASSQRGDPNNEQFF
cdr3_length: 14; v_call: TRBV28; cdr3_aa: CASHTGEKNTEAFF
cdr3_length: 19; v_call: TRBV6-1; cdr3_aa: CASSEALRFRDRTSYEQYF
cdr3_length: 17; v_call: TRBV7-9; cdr3_aa: CASSLGYRGHADNEQFF
cdr3_length: 13; v_call: TRBV13; cdr3_aa: CASSLGVSTEAFF
cdr3_length: 13; v_call: TRBV7-2; cdr3_aa: CASSSYSAGARFF
cdr3_length: 12; v_call: TRBV24-1; cdr3_aa: CATRGDSAGYTF
cdr3_length: 11; v_call: TRBV20-1; cdr3_aa: CSAPLNYDYTF
cdr3_length: 16; v_call: TRBV7-9; cdr3_aa: CASSLPDRGGVETQYF
cdr3_length: 15; v_call: TRBV5-1; cdr3_aa: CASSLEGRGGNEQFF
cdr3_length: 14; v_call: TRBV7-3; cdr3_aa: CASSVDGYTDTQYF
cdr3_length: 11; v_call: TRBV7-2; cdr3_aa: CASLGGVIQYF
cdr3_length: 17; v_call: TRBV12-3/TRBV12-4; cdr3_aa: CASSFGLEHGKGETQYF
cdr3_length: 16; v_call: TRBV15; cdr3_aa: CATSRVVPGGENEQFF
cdr3_length: 15; v_call: TRBV9; cdr3_aa: CASSVGGHSGDTQYF
cdr3_length: 16; v_call: TRBV5-6; cdr3_aa: CASSFKLAGGGETQYF
cdr3_length: 14; v_call: TRBV4-3; cdr3_aa: CASSQEPSEETQYF
cdr3_length: 16; v_call: TRBV12-5; cdr3_aa: CASGLTTGGAEQPQHF